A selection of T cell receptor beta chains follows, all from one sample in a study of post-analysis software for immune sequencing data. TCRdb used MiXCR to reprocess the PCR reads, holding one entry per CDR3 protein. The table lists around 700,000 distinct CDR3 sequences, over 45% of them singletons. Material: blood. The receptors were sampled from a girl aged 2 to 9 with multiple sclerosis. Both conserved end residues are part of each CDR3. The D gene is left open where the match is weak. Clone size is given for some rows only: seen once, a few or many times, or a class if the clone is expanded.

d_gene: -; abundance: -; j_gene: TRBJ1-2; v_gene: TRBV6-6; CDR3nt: TGTGCCAGCAGTTACGGACAGTGGAATGGCTACACCTTC; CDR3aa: CASSYGQWNGYTF
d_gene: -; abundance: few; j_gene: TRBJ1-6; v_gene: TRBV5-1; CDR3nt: TGCGCCAGCAGCTCTGGTGGAGCACCCCTCCACTTT; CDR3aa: CASSSGGAPLHF
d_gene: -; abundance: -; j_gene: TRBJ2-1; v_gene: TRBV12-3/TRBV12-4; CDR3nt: TGTGCCAGCAATATCCCGGGACTTAACAATGAGCAGTTCTTC; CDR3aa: CASNIPGLNNEQFF
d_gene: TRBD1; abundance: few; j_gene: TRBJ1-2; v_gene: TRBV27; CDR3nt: TGTGCCAGCAGTTTATTCCCAGGGGGCGCGGGCTACACCTTC; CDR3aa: CASSLFPGGAGYTF
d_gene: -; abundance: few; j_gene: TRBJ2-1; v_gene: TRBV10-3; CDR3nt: TGTGCCATCAGTGAGTCGGCTCCCATTGCGGAGCAGTTCTTC; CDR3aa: CAISESAPIAEQFF
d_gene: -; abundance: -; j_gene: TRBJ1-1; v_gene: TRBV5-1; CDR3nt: TGCGCCAGCAGCCGGGGTAGCCTGAACACTGAAGCTTTCTTT; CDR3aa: CASSRGSLNTEAFF
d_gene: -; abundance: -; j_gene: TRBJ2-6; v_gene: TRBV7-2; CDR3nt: TGTGCCAGCAGCCTCCACTTCTCTGGGGCCAACGTCCTGACTTTC; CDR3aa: CASSLHFSGANVLTF
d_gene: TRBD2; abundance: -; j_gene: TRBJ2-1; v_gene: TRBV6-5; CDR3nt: TGTGCCAGCAGTTCTGGACTAGCGGGGGCCCTCAATGAGCAGTTCTTC; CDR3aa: CASSSGLAGALNEQFF
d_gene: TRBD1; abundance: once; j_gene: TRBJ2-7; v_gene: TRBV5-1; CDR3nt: TGCGCCAGCAGCTGCCCGGGACAGGGTAGCGAGCAGTACTTC; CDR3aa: CASSCPGQGSEQYF
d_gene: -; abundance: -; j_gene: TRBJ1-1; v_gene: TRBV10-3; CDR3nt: TGTGCCATCAGCCCAGGGGCAAACACTGAAGCTTTCTTT; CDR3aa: CAISPGANTEAFF
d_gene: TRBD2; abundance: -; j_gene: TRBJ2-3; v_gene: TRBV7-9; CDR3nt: TGTGCCAGCAGCTTCCGACCCCTAGCGGGAGTCGCAGATACGCAGTATTTT; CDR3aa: CASSFRPLAGVADTQYF
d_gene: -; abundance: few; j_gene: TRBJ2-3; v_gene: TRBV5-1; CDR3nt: TGCGCCAGCAGCTCGGACGGGACTTCTCAAGATACGCAGTATTTT; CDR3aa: CASSSDGTSQDTQYF
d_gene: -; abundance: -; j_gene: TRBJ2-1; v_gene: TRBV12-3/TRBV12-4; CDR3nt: TGTGCCAGCACCCAAGGGAGGAATGAGCAGTTCTTC; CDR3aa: CASTQGRNEQFF
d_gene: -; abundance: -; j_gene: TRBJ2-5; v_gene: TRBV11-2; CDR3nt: TGTGCCAGCAGCTTAGATCTTTCGGGGTTCGGGGAGACCCAGTACTTC; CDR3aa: CASSLDLSGFGETQYF
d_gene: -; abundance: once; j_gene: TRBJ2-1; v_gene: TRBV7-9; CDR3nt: TGTGCCAGCAGTGGCGGGACCTATTACAATGAGCAGTTCTTC; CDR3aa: CASSGGTYYNEQFF
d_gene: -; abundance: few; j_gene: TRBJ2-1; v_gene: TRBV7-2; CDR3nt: TGTGCCAGCAGCCCCTTTCGGTTTGCGGCCTACAATGAGCAGTTCTTC; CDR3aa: CASSPFRFAAYNEQFF
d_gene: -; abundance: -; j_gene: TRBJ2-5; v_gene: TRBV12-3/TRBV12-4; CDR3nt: TGTGCCAGCAGAACGACAGGAGGAGAGACCCAGTACTTC; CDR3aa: CASRTTGGETQYF
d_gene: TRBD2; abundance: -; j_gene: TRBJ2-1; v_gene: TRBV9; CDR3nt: TGTGCCAGCAGCCCTCGACTAGCGGGGGAATTAGCACAGGACAATGAGCAGTTCTTC; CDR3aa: CASSPRLAGELAQDNEQFF
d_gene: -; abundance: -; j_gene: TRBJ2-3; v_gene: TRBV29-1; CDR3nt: TGCAGCGTTGAGGTAGAAGGAGATACGCAGTATTTT; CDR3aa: CSVEVEGDTQYF
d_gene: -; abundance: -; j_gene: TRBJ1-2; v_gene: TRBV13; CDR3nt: TGTGCCAGCAGCCGAGATCGGGGCTGGTCCTACACCTTC; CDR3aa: CASSRDRGWSYTF
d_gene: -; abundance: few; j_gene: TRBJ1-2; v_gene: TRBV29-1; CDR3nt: TGCAGCGTTGATGAACCAGGAATCTATGGCTACACCTTC; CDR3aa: CSVDEPGIYGYTF
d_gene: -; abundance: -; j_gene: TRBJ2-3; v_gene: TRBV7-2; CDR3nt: TGTGCCAGCAGCTTAGGAGGTCACCGCACAGATACGCAGTATTTT; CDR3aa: CASSLGGHRTDTQYF
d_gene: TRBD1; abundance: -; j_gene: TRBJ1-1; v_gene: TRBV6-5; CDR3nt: TGTGCCAGCGGCCGACAGGGCGGAACTGAAGCTTTCTTT; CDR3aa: CASGRQGGTEAFF
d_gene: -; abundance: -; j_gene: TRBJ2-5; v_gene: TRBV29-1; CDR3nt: TGCAGCGTTGGTCGTTCCGGACTCCAAGAGACCCAGTACTTC; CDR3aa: CSVGRSGLQETQYF
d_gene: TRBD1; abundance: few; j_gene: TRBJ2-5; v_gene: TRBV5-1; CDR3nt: TGCGCCAGCAGCTTGGGACAGGGTTACGAGACCCAGTACTTC; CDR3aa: CASSLGQGYETQYF
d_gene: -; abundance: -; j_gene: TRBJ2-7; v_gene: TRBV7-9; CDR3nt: TGTGCCAGCAGCTTAAATCCGGAGACCTACGAGCAGTACTTC; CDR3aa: CASSLNPETYEQYF
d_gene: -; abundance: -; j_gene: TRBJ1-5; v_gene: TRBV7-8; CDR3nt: TGTGCCAGCAGCTTAGTCCCCACGGCTTATAGCAATCAGCCCCAGCATTTT; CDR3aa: CASSLVPTAYSNQPQHF
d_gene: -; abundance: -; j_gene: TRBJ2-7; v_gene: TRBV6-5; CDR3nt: TGTGCCAGCAGTAAATATAGGTTAGGGTCCTACGAGCGGTACTTC; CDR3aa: CASSKYRLGSYERYF
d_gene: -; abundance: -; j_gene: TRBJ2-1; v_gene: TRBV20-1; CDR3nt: TGCAGTGCTAGAGGGTCGGGAAACAATGAGCAGTTCTTC; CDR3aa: CSARGSGNNEQFF
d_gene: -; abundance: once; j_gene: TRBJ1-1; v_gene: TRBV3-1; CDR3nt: TGTGCCAGCAGCCTAACAATCATCACTGAAGCTTTCTTT; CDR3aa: CASSLTIITEAFF
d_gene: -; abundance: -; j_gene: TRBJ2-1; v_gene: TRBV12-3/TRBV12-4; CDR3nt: TGTGCCAGCAGTAGCTGGGGGTCCTACAATGAGCAGTTCTTC; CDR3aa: CASSSWGSYNEQFF
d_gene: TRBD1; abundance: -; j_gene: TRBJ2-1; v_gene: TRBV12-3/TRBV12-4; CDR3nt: TGTGCCAGCAGCTACGAAGGACCGACAGGGGATGGGTATAATGAGCAGTTCTTC; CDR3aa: CASSYEGPTGDGYNEQFF
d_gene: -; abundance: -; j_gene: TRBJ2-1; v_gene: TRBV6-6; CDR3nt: TGTGCCAGCAGCCGCTTGACAGTCAATGAGCAGTTCTTC; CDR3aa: CASSRLTVNEQFF
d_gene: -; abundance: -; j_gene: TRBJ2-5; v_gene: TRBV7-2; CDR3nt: TGTGCCAGCAGCTACGGCAGGCAGACCCAGTACTTC; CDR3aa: CASSYGRQTQYF
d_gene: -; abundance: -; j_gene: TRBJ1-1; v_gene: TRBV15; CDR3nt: TGTGCCACCAGCAGAGATAGGGTGAACACTGAAGCTTTCTTT; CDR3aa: CATSRDRVNTEAFF
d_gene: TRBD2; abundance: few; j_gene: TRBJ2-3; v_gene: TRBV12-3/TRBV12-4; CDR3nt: TGTGCCAGCAGTTTATCGGCGGGGGGGCAGACAGATACGCAGTATTTT; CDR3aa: CASSLSAGGQTDTQYF
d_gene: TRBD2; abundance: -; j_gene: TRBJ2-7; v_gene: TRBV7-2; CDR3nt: TGTGCCAGCAGCTTAGGGTTAGCGGGAGGGTCCTACGAGCAGTACTTC; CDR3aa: CASSLGLAGGSYEQYF
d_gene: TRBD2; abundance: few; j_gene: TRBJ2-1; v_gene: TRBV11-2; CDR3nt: TGTGCCAGCAGCTTGAGCGGGAGCGATGAGCAGTTCTTC; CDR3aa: CASSLSGSDEQFF
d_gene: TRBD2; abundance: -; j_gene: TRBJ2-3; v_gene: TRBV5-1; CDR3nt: TGCGCCAGCAGCCGGACTAGCGGGAGTTCAGATACGCAGTATTTT; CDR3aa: CASSRTSGSSDTQYF
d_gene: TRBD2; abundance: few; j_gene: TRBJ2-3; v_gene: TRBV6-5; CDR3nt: TGTGCCAGCAGCAACAGAGGACTAGGCAGCGATACGCAGTATTTT; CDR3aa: CASSNRGLGSDTQYF
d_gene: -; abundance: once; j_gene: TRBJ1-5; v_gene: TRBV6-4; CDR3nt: TGTGCCAGCAAGGGCAGGATCGATCAGCCCCAGCATTTT; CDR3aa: CASKGRIDQPQHF
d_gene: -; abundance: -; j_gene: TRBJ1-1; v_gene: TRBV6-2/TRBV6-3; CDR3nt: TGTGCCAGCAGGCAGGGTATGAACACTGAAGCTTTCTTT; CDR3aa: CASRQGMNTEAFF
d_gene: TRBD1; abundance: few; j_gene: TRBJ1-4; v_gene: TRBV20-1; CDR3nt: TGCAGTGCTAGAGGCGGGACAGGGGGCAGGGATGAAAAACTGTTTTTT; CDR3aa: CSARGGTGGRDEKLFF
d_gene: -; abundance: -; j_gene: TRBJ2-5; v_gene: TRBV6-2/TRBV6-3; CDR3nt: TGTGCCAGCGCCGATTCTGGCCGTGAGCAGTACTTC; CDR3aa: CASADSGREQYF
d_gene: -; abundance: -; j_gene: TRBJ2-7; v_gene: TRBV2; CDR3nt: TGTGCCAGCAGTGAAGGTCCTAGCAGTTCCTACGAGCAGTACTTC; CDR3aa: CASSEGPSSSYEQYF
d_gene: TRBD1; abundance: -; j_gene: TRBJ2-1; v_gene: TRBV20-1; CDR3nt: TGCAGTGCTAGTCCGGACAGGGGGATTCGAGAGCAGTTCTTC; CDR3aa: CSASPDRGIREQFF
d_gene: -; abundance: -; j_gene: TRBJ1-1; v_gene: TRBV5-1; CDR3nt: TGCGCCAGCAGGACTGGGCTTGGTGTGGGCACTGAAGCTTTCTTT; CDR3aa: CASRTGLGVGTEAFF
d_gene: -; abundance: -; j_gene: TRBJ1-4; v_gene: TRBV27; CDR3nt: TGTGCCAGCAGCGGGGTAGGGGGAGGTTACGAAAAACTGTTTTTT; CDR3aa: CASSGVGGGYEKLFF
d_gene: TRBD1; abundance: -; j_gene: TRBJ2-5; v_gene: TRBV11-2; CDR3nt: TGTGCCAGCAGGTCGGGGACAGGAAGGGAGACCCAGTACTTC; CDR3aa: CASRSGTGRETQYF
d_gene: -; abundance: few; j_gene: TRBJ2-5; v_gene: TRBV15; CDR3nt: TGTGCCACCAGCAGAGGGGGGACGGAAGAGACCCAGTACTTC; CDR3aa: CATSRGGTEETQYF
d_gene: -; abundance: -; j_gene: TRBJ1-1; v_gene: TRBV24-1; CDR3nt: TGTGCCACCAGTGTGGACATATTGAACACTGAAGCTTTCTTT; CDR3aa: CATSVDILNTEAFF
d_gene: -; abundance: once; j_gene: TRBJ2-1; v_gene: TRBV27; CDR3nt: TGTGCCAGCAAAGGACTTTCCTCCTACAATGAGCAGTTCTTC; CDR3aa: CASKGLSSYNEQFF
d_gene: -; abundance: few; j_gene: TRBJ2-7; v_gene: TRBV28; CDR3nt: TGTGCCAGCAGTTTCCGACTAGTTGCCTACGAGCAGTACTTC; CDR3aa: CASSFRLVAYEQYF